A selection of T cell receptor beta chains follows, all from one sample in a study of blood T cell repertoires in COVID-19. TCRdb keeps only in-frame clones here, not all; method: immunoSEQ multiplex PCR. The sample holds about 300,000 clones; approximately 91% are singletons and the top ten take 9% to 9.5%. Sequencing input: peripheral blood. The receptor set was obtained from a man aged 18 to 30 with active or convalescent COVID-19. CDR3s include the opening cysteine and the closing phenylalanine or tryptophan. Each record gives: V gene, J gene, clone size, D gene, CDR3 DNA, CDR3 protein. A D gene is named only where the DNA matches it firmly. Clone sizes are given selectively: once, few, many, or a class where the clone is expanded.

>TRBV5-1|TRBJ2-7|.|TRBD1
TGCGCCAGCAGAACTTGGGACAGGGGCGGGAGCGAGCAGTACTTC
CASRTWDRGGSEQYF
>TRBV27|TRBJ1-2|.|.
TGTGCCAGCAGTTTATCGTCCAGGACAGTCGATAACTATGGCTACACCTTC
CASSLSSRTVDNYGYTF
>TRBV14|TRBJ2-5|once|.
TGTGCCAGCAGCCAAGATCAGACAGGCCTCCGGGAGACCCAGTACTTC
CASSQDQTGLRETQYF
>TRBV11-2|TRBJ2-1|.|TRBD2
TGTGCCAGCAGCTTAGTAGCGGGGACATACAATGAGCAGTTCTTC
CASSLVAGTYNEQFF
>TRBV11-2|TRBJ2-2|.|TRBD2
TGTGCCAGCAGCCCGACTAGCGGGGGTCCCGGGGAGCTGTTTTTT
CASSPTSGGPGELFF
>TRBV11-2|TRBJ1-1|.|.
TGTGCCAGCAGCTCCCCGCGGGGGGCGACTGAAGCTTTCTTT
CASSSPRGATEAFF
>TRBV5-8|TRBJ2-1|.|TRBD2
TGTGCCAGCAGCCTCGGGGGGGACGGCTCCTACAATGAGCAGTTCTTC
CASSLGGDGSYNEQFF
>TRBV6-5|TRBJ2-7|.|.
TGTGCCAGCACCTCACCGGGGGAAGAGCAGTACTTC
CASTSPGEEQYF
>TRBV18|TRBJ2-1|.|.
TGTGCCAGCTCACCTGTGGACTACTACAATGAGCAGTTCTTC
CASSPVDYYNEQFF
>TRBV6-5|TRBJ2-5|.|TRBD1
TGTGCCAGCAGTTTCCGACGGACAGGGAGGGAGACCCAGTACTTC
CASSFRRTGRETQYF
>TRBV7-9|TRBJ1-4|.|.
TGTGCCAGCAGCCCTCCGGAGACCCCCGCGTCGCACCTGTTTTTT
CASSPPETPASHLFF
>TRBV7-2|TRBJ1-6|few|.
TGTGCCAGCAGCTTAGGGGCGGCAGGGGAGGGATCACCCCTCCACTTT
CASSLGAAGEGSPLHF
>TRBV11-2|TRBJ1-4|.|.
TGTGCCAGCAGCTTATTTCAGGGTAATGAAAAACTGTTTTTT
CASSLFQGNEKLFF
>TRBV12-5|TRBJ2-2|once|TRBD1
TGTGCTAGTGGTTTGGTCACAGGGGTCACCGGGGAGCTGTTTTTT
CASGLVTGVTGELFF
>TRBV27|TRBJ1-1|.|TRBD1
TGTGCCAGCAAGGAGGGGGCCAACTTGAACACTGAAGCTTTCTTT
CASKEGANLNTEAFF
>TRBV27|TRBJ1-5|.|.
TGTGCCAGCAGTTTGACACTTAGCAATCAGCCCCAGCATTTT
CASSLTLSNQPQHF
>TRBV18|TRBJ1-4|.|.
TGTGCCAGCTCATCAGAGGGGGACGAGAATGAAAAACTGTTTTTT
CASSSEGDENEKLFF
>TRBV9|TRBJ1-2|.|TRBD1
TGTGCCAGCAGCGGACTACAGGGGCCCCATGGCTACACCTTC
CASSGLQGPHGYTF
>TRBV5-1|TRBJ1-1|.|.
TGCGCCAGCAGCTTGGGGGCAGGGACTGAAGCTTTCTTT
CASSLGAGTEAFF
>TRBV15|TRBJ2-7|.|.
TGTGCCACCAGCGGCTCAGGGTACGAGCAGTACTTC
CATSGSGYEQYF
>TRBV5-1|TRBJ1-6|few|TRBD1
TGCGCCAGCAGCTTGGTGTCAGGGGGCCCAAATAATTCACCCCTCCACTTT
CASSLVSGGPNNSPLHF
>TRBV7-9|TRBJ1-3|.|.
TGTGCCAGCAGCTTAGAGAGCGTCTCTGGAAACACCATATATTTT
CASSLESVSGNTIYF
>TRBV11-2|TRBJ1-1|.|.
TGTGCCAGCAGACAACGTCAGGGCTTCCCCGCTGAAGCTTTCTTT
CASRQRQGFPAEAFF
>TRBV18|TRBJ1-6|once|.
TGTGCCAGCTCACCGCAAGGGGGGGCCCTCCACTTT
CASSPQGGALHF
>TRBV29-1|TRBJ1-3|.|.
TGCAGCGTGAACCCGGACAGTGGAAACACCATATATTTT
CSVNPDSGNTIYF
>TRBV5-1|TRBJ1-2|.|.
TGCGCCAGCAGCTTGACAGAGACCTATGGCTACACCTTC
CASSLTETYGYTF
>TRBV9|TRBJ2-7|.|TRBD2
TGTGCCAGCAGCGTAGATAGCGGGGTTTCCTACGAGCAGTACTTC
CASSVDSGVSYEQYF
>TRBV7-8|TRBJ1-4|few|.
TGTGCCAGCAGCCCGCTGACCAATGCGGACGGGGAATTTAATGAAAAACTGTTTTTT
CASSPLTNADGEFNEKLFF
>TRBV9|TRBJ1-2|.|TRBD1
TGTGCCAGCAGCGCTGGGACAGGGTATGGCTACACCTTC
CASSAGTGYGYTF
>TRBV6-2/TRBV6-3|TRBJ2-3|.|.
TGTGCCAGCAGCCCCCGTAGTGCCACAGATACGCAGTATTTT
CASSPRSATDTQYF
>TRBV10-3|TRBJ2-2|.|TRBD2
TGTGCCATCACCGGGGGGACCGGGGAGCTGTTTTTT
CAITGGTGELFF
>TRBV5-4|TRBJ2-7|few|TRBD1
TGTGCCAGCAGTTGGGACAGGGACGAGCAGTACTTC
CASSWDRDEQYF
>TRBV7-6|TRBJ1-1|.|.
TGTGCCAGCAGCCCTGGAGGGGGGGGCATGAACACTGAAGCTTTCTTT
CASSPGGGGMNTEAFF
>TRBV6-5|TRBJ2-7|.|TRBD1
TGTGCCAGCAGTTACCGGGACAGAGGCGAGCAGTACTTC
CASSYRDRGEQYF
>TRBV5-3|TRBJ1-2|.|TRBD1
TGTGCCAGAAGCTTGGCCGTTCCCGCCGGGACAGGGTGTTATGGCTACACCTTC
CARSLAVPAGTGCYGYTF
>TRBV2|TRBJ1-2|once|.
TGTGCCAGCAGTGACCAGGTTCGTGATGGCTACACCTTC
CASSDQVRDGYTF
>TRBV6-1|TRBJ2-1|.|.
TGTGCCAGCAGTGAAGACGTGGCCCCCCACAATGAGCAGTTCTTC
CASSEDVAPHNEQFF
>TRBV10-1|TRBJ1-1|.|.
TGCGCCAGCAGTGCTCGCCGGGACACTGAAGCTTTCTTT
CASSARRDTEAFF
>TRBV6-5|TRBJ1-4|.|TRBD1
TGTGCCAGCAACACAGGACAGGGGTTCGAAAAACTGTTTTTT
CASNTGQGFEKLFF
>TRBV4-2|TRBJ2-7|.|TRBD2
TGTGCCAGCAGCCAAATCGGGACTAGCGGACCCTACGAGCAGTACTTC
CASSQIGTSGPYEQYF
>TRBV12-3/TRBV12-4|TRBJ2-5|.|.
TGTGCCAGCAGGAAGGACAGTCAAGAGACCCAGTACTTC
CASRKDSQETQYF
>TRBV21-1|TRBJ2-1|.|.
TGTGCCAGCAGCGACAGGGGGCCCGGGTGTGGGAATGAGCAGTTCTTC
CASSDRGPGCGNEQFF
>TRBV2|TRBJ1-1|.|TRBD1
TGTGCCGTTACTGGGGGAAGGGGGCCGGGCACTGAAGCTTTCTTT
CAVTGGRGPGTEAFF
>TRBV24-1|TRBJ1-4|.|.
TGTGCCACCAGTGGGGGTGGTGGGGGGAAGTTTTTT
CATSGGGGGKFF
>TRBV6-5|TRBJ2-2|.|.
TGTGCCAGCAGTACCTTTGGAGTGCACACCGGGGAGCTGTTTTTT
CASSTFGVHTGELFF
>TRBV6-1|TRBJ1-5|.|.
TGTGCCAGCAGTGACGGACTCCCTGGAGGCCAGCCCCAGCATTTT
CASSDGLPGGQPQHF
>TRBV19|TRBJ1-2|.|TRBD1
TGTGCCAGTAGTCCTGACAGGGGTCTTGGCTACACCTTC
CASSPDRGLGYTF
>TRBV4-1|TRBJ2-3|.|TRBD2
TGCGCCAGCAGCCAAGGGGCTAGCGGGGGACTGGATACGCAGTATTTT
CASSQGASGGLDTQYF
>TRBV29-1|TRBJ1-2|.|TRBD1
TGCAGCATCGGACAGGGATCGGATGGCTACACCTTC
CSIGQGSDGYTF
>TRBV12-3/TRBV12-4|TRBJ2-1|.|.
TGTGCCAGCAGCACGGACAGTCCAAATGAGCAGTTCTTC
CASSTDSPNEQFF
>TRBV4-1|TRBJ2-1|.|.
TGCGCCAGCAGCCAAGTATACGGGATCCAAACTGAGCAGTTCTTC
CASSQVYGIQTEQFF
>TRBV5-1|TRBJ2-2|.|TRBD2
TGCGCCAGCAGCGGCGGCGGGACTAGCGGGGGGAACACCGGGGAGCTGTTTTTT
CASSGGGTSGGNTGELFF
>TRBV3-1/TRBV3-2|TRBJ1-5|.|.
TGTGCCAGCAGCCCGACACCAAATAGCAATCAGCCCCAGCATTTT
CASSPTPNSNQPQHF